This is a list of T cell receptor beta chains from one sample in a study of T cell repertoires in cytomegalovirus infection. One entry per CDR3 protein, called by TCRdb with MiXCR from the reads. The table has tens of thousands of distinct CDR3 sequences, approximately 22% seen once; the top ten hold almost 80%. These receptors' targets are unknown. The specimen was PBMCs, sequenced either directly or after in vitro stimulation (not recorded which). These TCRs come from a human donor in good health (CMV status not recorded). Some clones in this sample may be carry-over from other donors' samples. Both conserved end residues are trimmed from each CDR3. A D gene is named only where the DNA matches it firmly. Not all rows give a size; the values are once, few, many and, for expanded clones, a class.

size: .; length: 11; V: TRBV11-1; D: .; J: TRBJ2-2; CDR3: ASSTRFGGELF
size: .; length: 15; V: TRBV24-1; D: TRBD2; J: TRBJ2-1; CDR3: ATSDLTAGGPGNEQF
size: many; length: 11; V: TRBV7-2; D: .; J: TRBJ2-4; CDR3: ASSSPPGAGRD
size: few; length: 12; V: TRBV7-2; D: TRBD2; J: TRBJ2-7; CDR3: ASSRTSGSYEQY
size: .; length: 17; V: TRBV28; D: .; J: TRBJ2-1; CDR3: ASSPRSPGGALRINEQF
size: once; length: 14; V: TRBV11-3; D: TRBD2; J: TRBJ2-3; CDR3: ASSFGSGRFTDTQY
size: .; length: 13; V: TRBV7-9; D: .; J: TRBJ1-4; CDR3: ASSLDGQVGEKLF
size: medium-sized; length: 15; V: TRBV7-2; D: TRBD1; J: TRBJ2-2; CDR3: ASSRPPTGARSGELF
size: many; length: 11; V: TRBV12-3/TRBV12-4; D: .; J: TRBJ1-5; CDR3: ASSGRRNQPQH
size: few; length: 12; V: TRBV5-1; D: .; J: TRBJ1-2; CDR3: ASSLEGALYGYT
size: many; length: 13; V: TRBV7-2; D: TRBD2; J: TRBJ2-1; CDR3: ASSIAGGVYNEQF
size: .; length: 13; V: TRBV20-1; D: TRBD1; J: TRBJ1-5; CDR3: SAINAGTGDQPQH
size: many; length: 13; V: TRBV28; D: .; J: TRBJ1-4; CDR3: ASSRGGATNEKLF
size: many; length: 13; V: TRBV7-2; D: .; J: TRBJ2-1; CDR3: ASSLTGEQYNEQF
size: few; length: 14; V: TRBV9; D: TRBD2; J: TRBJ2-1; CDR3: ASSVGPSGAYNEQF
size: .; length: 14; V: TRBV14; D: TRBD1; J: TRBJ1-4; CDR3: ASSRTGGATNEKLF
size: .; length: 11; V: TRBV28; D: .; J: TRBJ1-1; CDR3: ASSPLPATGAF
size: many; length: 14; V: TRBV7-8; D: .; J: TRBJ1-5; CDR3: ASSLEGHYSNQPQH
size: .; length: 10; V: TRBV2; D: .; J: TRBJ1-5; CDR3: ASSRQNQPQH
size: .; length: 10; V: TRBV7-8; D: TRBD2; J: TRBJ2-1; CDR3: ASSLTSYEQF
size: .; length: 12; V: TRBV5-5; D: TRBD2; J: TRBJ2-1; CDR3: ASSLARWEGEQF
size: few; length: 15; V: TRBV11-2; D: TRBD2; J: TRBJ2-1; CDR3: ASSPRGTSGTYNEQF
size: few; length: 12; V: TRBV6-2/TRBV6-3; D: .; J: TRBJ2-2; CDR3: ASSFLTSYGELF